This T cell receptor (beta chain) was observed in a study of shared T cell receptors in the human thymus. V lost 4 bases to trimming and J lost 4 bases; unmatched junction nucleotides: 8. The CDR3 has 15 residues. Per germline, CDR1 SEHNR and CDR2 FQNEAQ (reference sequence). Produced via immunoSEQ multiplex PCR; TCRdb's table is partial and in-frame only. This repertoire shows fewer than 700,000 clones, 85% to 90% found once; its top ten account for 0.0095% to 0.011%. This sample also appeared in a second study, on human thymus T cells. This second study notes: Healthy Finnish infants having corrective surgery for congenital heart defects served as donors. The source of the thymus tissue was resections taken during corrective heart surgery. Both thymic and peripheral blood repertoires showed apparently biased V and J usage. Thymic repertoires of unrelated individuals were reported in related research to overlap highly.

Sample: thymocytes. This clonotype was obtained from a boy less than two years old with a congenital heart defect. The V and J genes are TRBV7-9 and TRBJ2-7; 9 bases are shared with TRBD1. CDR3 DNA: TGTGCCAGCAGCTCAGAAGGTGGACAGGGGTACGAGCAGTACTTC. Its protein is CASSSEGGQGYEQYF.